The rows below give T cell receptor beta chains drawn from one sample of a study of cytomegalovirus exposure and HLA in healthy donors. The table came from immunoSEQ multiplex PCR; TCRdb's copy has only in-frame clones and leaves some out. This sample carries some 180,000 clones, roughly four fifths of them seen once, and the ten largest clones take 1.5% to 2%. The sequencing input was PBMCs. These receptors all come from a man aged 25-40 years in good health and CMV-seronegative. CDR3s include the opening cysteine and the closing phenylalanine or tryptophan. The D gene is left open where the match is weak. Not every row has a clone size; where given, it reads once, few, many or a size class.

TRBV11-2	TRBD2	TRBJ2-1	NA	TGTGCCAGCAGCTTAGGTGGTAGCGGGAGGTACAATGAGCAGTTCTTC	CASSLGGSGRYNEQFF
TRBV19	TRBD2	TRBJ2-3	once	TGTGCCAGTAGTATCACAGCGGGAGTGTCAGATACGCAGTATTTT	CASSITAGVSDTQYF
TRBV12-1	NA	TRBJ2-7	NA	TGTGCCAGCAAAGTTACCCGGGACAGGGGAGGCGAGCAGTACTTC	CASKVTRDRGGEQYF
TRBV27	NA	TRBJ2-3	few	TGTGCCAGCAGTCCTCTGGGTGGGCCAGATACGCAGTATTTT	CASSPLGGPDTQYF
TRBV7-8	NA	TRBJ1-5	NA	TGTGCCAGCAGCTCCCGGGCGGGGAGCAATCAGCCCCAGCATTTT	CASSSRAGSNQPQHF
TRBV11-2	NA	TRBJ2-7	NA	TGTGCCAGCAGCCAGTCGGGTTTGTCCGAGCAGTACTTC	CASSQSGLSEQYF
TRBV5-6	NA	TRBJ1-5	NA	TGTGCCAGCAGCAGGCGGGTAGTCAATCAGCCCCAGCATTTT	CASSRRVVNQPQHF
TRBV9	NA	TRBJ2-2	NA	TGTGCCAGCCTCTCAGGAGGGGAGCTGTTTTTT	CASLSGGELFF
TRBV27	TRBD1	TRBJ1-1	NA	TGTGCCAGCAGTCGTATTCCCCTCGGACAGGGCATTTCTGAAGCTTTCTTT	CASSRIPLGQGISEAFF
TRBV4-2	NA	TRBJ2-2	once	TGTGCCAGCAGCCGATTCACAGGTGACGCGAACACCGGGGAGCTGTTTTTT	CASSRFTGDANTGELFF
TRBV5-4	TRBD2	TRBJ2-5	NA	TGTGCCAGCACCCAATCTAGCGGGAGGGGGCAAGAGACCCAGTACTTC	CASTQSSGRGQETQYF
TRBV27	TRBD1	TRBJ2-7	once	TGTGCCAGCAGTCCAAACAGGGGTTCCTACGAGCAGTACTTC	CASSPNRGSYEQYF
TRBV9	NA	TRBJ2-1	NA	TGTGCCAGCAGCGTAGTTGGTAGCCTAGGCTACAATGAGCAGTTCTTC	CASSVVGSLGYNEQFF
TRBV28	TRBD2	TRBJ2-7	NA	TGTGCCAGCACTTTGGGACTAGCTACCTACGAGCAGTACTTC	CASTLGLATYEQYF
TRBV5-4	NA	TRBJ1-1	NA	TGTGCCAGCAGCTTGGAACAGGTGAACACTGAAGCTTTCTTT	CASSLEQVNTEAFF
TRBV5-1	NA	TRBJ1-3	few	TGCGCCAGCAGCTTGGATAACATCTCTGGAAACACCATATATTTT	CASSLDNISGNTIYF
TRBV7-9	TRBD1	TRBJ2-7	NA	TGTGCCAGCAGCTCGGGACAGAGCTCCTACGAGCAGTACTTC	CASSSGQSSYEQYF
TRBV14	TRBD2	TRBJ2-7	NA	TGTGCCAGCAGCCATCGGACTAGGAGGCGTTTCGAGCAGTACTTC	CASSHRTRRRFEQYF
TRBV28	TRBD2	TRBJ2-5	NA	TGTGCCAGCAGCCACCCTGGACTAGCGGGAGCAGAGACCCAGTACTTC	CASSHPGLAGAETQYF
TRBV7-2	TRBD2	TRBJ2-7	NA	TGTGCCAGCAGCCAGACGTGGCGGGAGGGCCAGTCCTACGAGCAGTACTTC	CASSQTWREGQSYEQYF
TRBV10-1	NA	TRBJ1-4	NA	TGCGCCAGCTCTTTACAGGGCCATGAAAAACTGTTTTTT	CASSLQGHEKLFF
TRBV25-1	TRBD1	TRBJ1-2	NA	TGTGCCAGCATCTCGACAGGGGCTGGCTATGGCTACACCTTC	CASISTGAGYGYTF
TRBV27	TRBD2	TRBJ2-1	few	TGTGCCAGCAGTTTGGATAGCGGGTGGACCAATGAGCAGTTCTTC	CASSLDSGWTNEQFF
TRBV5-6	TRBD1	TRBJ2-7	NA	TGTGCCAGCGCGGGACAGGGCTACGAGCAGTACTTC	CASAGQGYEQYF
TRBV10-3	NA	TRBJ2-3	NA	TGTGCCATCAGGGAGCCTACTAGCACAGATACGCAGTATTTT	CAIREPTSTDTQYF
TRBV7-9	NA	TRBJ1-2	NA	TGTGCCAGCAGCAGAGGAGCGAACTATGGCTACACCTTC	CASSRGANYGYTF
TRBV10-3	TRBD1	TRBJ1-5	NA	TGTGCCATCAGCCCGGGACAGGGTAGCAATCAGCCCCAGCATTTT	CAISPGQGSNQPQHF
TRBV5-6	TRBD2	TRBJ2-7	NA	TGTGCCAGCAGACTACTAGCGGGAGGATCCTACGAGCAGTACTTC	CASRLLAGGSYEQYF
TRBV10-3	NA	TRBJ1-1	NA	TGTGCCACCCAGGGGAGGGGCACTGAAGCTTTCTTT	CATQGRGTEAFF
TRBV4-2	TRBD2	TRBJ2-3	few	TGTGCCAGCAGCCGGAAGGAGGTTAGCGGGATTTCGGGGACAGATACGCAGTATTTT	CASSRKEVSGISGTDTQYF
TRBV4-1	TRBD1	TRBJ1-3	few	TGCGCCAGCAGCCAAGGGACAGGAATCCATGGAAACACCATATATTTT	CASSQGTGIHGNTIYF
TRBV30	TRBD2	TRBJ2-7	NA	TGTGCCTGGAGTGTACTGGGAGGGGCCTACGAGCAGTACTTC	CAWSVLGGAYEQYF
TRBV5-1	TRBD1	TRBJ2-2	NA	TGCGCCAGCAGCCGGGACAGCGCAAACACCGGGGAGCTGTTTTTT	CASSRDSANTGELFF
TRBV7-6	TRBD2	TRBJ2-7	NA	TGTGCCAGCAGCTTAGACGGGAGGTTCGACGAGCAGTACTTC	CASSLDGRFDEQYF
TRBV19	NA	TRBJ2-7	NA	TGTGCCAGTAGTCGAGAGGAGACCTACGAGCAGTACTTC	CASSREETYEQYF
TRBV5-1	NA	TRBJ1-6	NA	TGCGCCAGCAGCGTCAGGGGTGTTCCACCCCTCCACTTT	CASSVRGVPPLHF
TRBV11-1	TRBD2	TRBJ2-2	NA	TGTGCCAGCAGCTTTGGCGGGAGTGAAGTAGTGAACACCGGGGAGCTGTTTTTT	CASSFGGSEVVNTGELFF
TRBV5-1	NA	TRBJ2-2	NA	TGCGCCAGCAGGGCCTCGAACACCGGGGAGCTGTTTTTT	CASRASNTGELFF
TRBV29-1	TRBD1	TRBJ1-3	NA	TGCAGCGTTGTATTGAGACAGGGCGCTGGAAACACCATATATTTT	CSVVLRQGAGNTIYF
TRBV5-1	TRBD1	TRBJ2-6	NA	TGCGCCAGCAGCCCAAACCAACAGGGGGCAGCTGGGGCCAACGTCCTGACTTTC	CASSPNQQGAAGANVLTF